These T cell receptor beta chains were read from a single sample in a study of early T cells in non-severe SARS-CoV-2 infection. TCRdb called the 5' RACE reads again in MiXCR, with one record for every CDR3 protein. This table holds tens of thousands of distinct CDR3 sequences, roughly 4.1% found once. The sequencing input was whole blood. The receptors here all came from an adult who was a healthcare worker with PCR-confirmed SARS-CoV-2 infection or an uninfected control (not recorded which). The CDR3 runs from the conserved cysteine through the conserved F or W. The D gene is left open where the match is weak. Size is omitted from some rows. Given values are once, few, many or a class for expanded clones.

v_gene	j_gene	d_gene	abundance	CDR3nt	CDR3aa
TRBV19	TRBJ2-3	.	many	TGTGCCAGTACCCCCACACCCTATAGCACAGATACGCAGTATTTT	CASTPTPYSTDTQYF
TRBV20-1	TRBJ1-1	.	many	TGCAGTGCTAGGGGGCAGGGGAATGAAGCTTTCTTT	CSARGQGNEAFF
TRBV6-5	TRBJ1-5	.	many	TGTGCCAGCAGGCCCGGACAGATTAATCAGCCCCAGCATTTT	CASRPGQINQPQHF
TRBV19	TRBJ2-3	TRBD2	many	TGTGCCAGTAGTAAAGTACCCGGACTAGCGGGCTCAGATACGCAGTATTTT	CASSKVPGLAGSDTQYF
TRBV14	TRBJ2-3	.	.	TGTGCCAGCAGCCTACCGGTTCCAGATACGCAGTATTTT	CASSLPVPDTQYF
TRBV20-1	TRBJ2-7	.	many	TGCAGTGCCCCGGGCTATTCCCCTTACGAGCAGTACTTC	CSAPGYSPYEQYF
TRBV4-2	TRBJ2-1	TRBD1	many	TGTGCCAGCAGCCAAGATTGGGACAGGGTGCAGTTCTTC	CASSQDWDRVQFF
TRBV7-2	TRBJ2-7	.	many	TGTGCCAGCAGCCGCCCCGGATACGAGCAGTACTTC	CASSRPGYEQYF
TRBV7-2	TRBJ2-2	.	many	TGTGCCAGCAGCTTTCGGGGGAGATGGGACACCGGGGAGCTGTTTTTT	CASSFRGRWDTGELFF
TRBV11-2	TRBJ2-3	.	.	TGTGCCAGCAGCTTAGGGTCCGTGGATACGCAGTATTTT	CASSLGSVDTQYF
TRBV28	TRBJ1-1	.	many	TGTGCCAGCAGTCCCCCCTTACAGGGAGCTGGGACTGAAGCTTTCTTT	CASSPPLQGAGTEAFF
TRBV4-3	TRBJ2-7	TRBD2	few	TGCGCCAGCAGCCAAGAAGGACTAGCTGGGACCTACGAGCAGTACTTC	CASSQEGLAGTYEQYF
TRBV7-8	TRBJ2-3	.	many	TGTGCCAGCAGCCTAACTGTGGTAGATACGCAGTATTTT	CASSLTVVDTQYF
TRBV7-9	TRBJ1-2	.	many	TGTGCCAGCAGCTTAGAGGGTTTCCAGTTTGGCTACACCTTC	CASSLEGFQFGYTF
TRBV28	TRBJ2-7	.	.	TGTGCCAGCAGCTATGTATCATACGAGCAGTACTTC	CASSYVSYEQYF
TRBV28	TRBJ2-5	.	many	TGTGCCAGCAGTTTCGACCGCTCTTGGTCGGGTCAAGAGACCCAGTACTTC	CASSFDRSWSGQETQYF
TRBV20-1	TRBJ2-3	TRBD2	medium-sized	TGCAGTGCTGAAGGACTAGCGGGGCCCGCAGATACGCAGTATTTT	CSAEGLAGPADTQYF
TRBV30	TRBJ2-7	.	many	TGTGCCTGGAAATCCCCAGGGGACGGGGGCGAGCAGTACTTC	CAWKSPGDGGEQYF
TRBV10-3	TRBJ1-1	TRBD1	few	TGTGCCATCAGTTCAGGGGGAGAGGAAGCTTTCTTT	CAISSGGEEAFF
TRBV5-6	TRBJ2-7	.	many	TGTGCCAGCAGCCCAGACCGGGACTTTCGGTCCTACGAGCAGTACTTC	CASSPDRDFRSYEQYF
TRBV20-1	TRBJ2-7	TRBD1	.	TGCAGTGCTAGAGATAGGACAGGGGGGATTCCCTACGAGCAGTACTTC	CSARDRTGGIPYEQYF
TRBV9	TRBJ2-7	.	many	TGTGCCAGCAGCGTAGGGGTGGGAGCCGTCGAGCAGTACTTC	CASSVGVGAVEQYF
TRBV18	TRBJ1-2	.	.	TGTGCCAGCTCACCAAACGGCATCTATGGCTACACCTTC	CASSPNGIYGYTF